This TCR beta chain was sequenced during a study of T-cell reconstitution after alpha-beta-depleted transplantation in children. Study findings and constraints: Diversity and T-cell counts at one year after transplant derived mostly from new T cells. Reportedly, only several hundred clones from non-depleted graft cells drove alpha-beta T-cell counts at about two months.

The CDR3 is 16 residues long. The germline V gene encodes CDR1 ENHRY and CDR2 SYGVKD. The V gene end was trimmed by 6 bases and the J gene end by 4 bases; junction bases not matched to a gene: 7. This clonotype was counted only a few times. What it recognizes is unknown. For TCRbeta, the library was prepared with unique molecular identifiers. MiXCR, applied by TCRdb to the PCR reads, yields one record per CDR3 protein. The repertoire includes around 960,000 distinct CDR3 sequences, roughly 29% of them detected once, and roughly 30% sits in the top ten. V is TRBV10-3 and J is TRBJ2-1; 12 nucleotides line up with TRBD2. The sequence was obtained from a boy younger than two who had a stem cell transplant for SCID, so the T cells may come from the graft donor. The sample in question was PBMCs, mostly from graft donor cells, obtained 360 days after TCRalphabeta/CD19-depleted stem cell transplant. The CDR3 coding sequence is TGTGCCATCAGCCGACTAGCGGGGGACGCTTACAATGAGCAGTTCTTC. This encodes CAISRLAGDAYNEQFF.